This entry features one TCR beta chain sequence. What it recognizes is unknown. The sample belongs to a study of STAT3 mutations in large granular lymphocyte leukemia. Study-wide context: Over half of T-LGLL patients had one or more immunosuppressive regimens. The study's findings and limits: After therapy, about 35% of the 18 patients switched clonotypes, all new clones STAT3 wild type. Some patients had dominant TCR clones larger than their STAT3 mutant burden. In T-cell large granular lymphocyte leukemia, about half of patients showed multiple immunodominant subclonotypes.

Produced via immunoSEQ multiplex PCR; TCRdb's table is partial and in-frame only. The sample holds approximately 17,000 clones, about four fifths seen once. This receptor was obtained from a man aged 45-60 years with T-cell large granular lymphocyte leukemia. Some clones in this sample may be carry-over from other donors' samples. Sequences were obtained from peripheral blood mononuclear cells.

The CDR3 coding sequence is TGTGCCAGCAGCCGAGGCGATGGCTACACCTTC. Encoded protein: CASSRGDGYTF. The chain couples TRBV2 to TRBJ1-2, with unresolved D. Germline loops: CDR1 SNHLY, CDR2 FYNNEI. The V and J ends lost 6 bases and 6 bases respectively, with 8 bases between them. CDR3 length equals 11 residues.